A single TCR beta chain is shown here with its context. The CDR3 is made up of 15 amino acids. V lost 5 bases and J lost 3; bases outside the gene matches: 5. Germline V lookup: CDR1 SEHNR, CDR2 FQNEAQ (reference sequence). The method was immunoSEQ multiplex PCR; TCRdb's version includes in-frame clones alone and lacks a portion of them. Seen here are about 150,000 clones, approximately 80% observed once, and the top ten hold over 0.5%. The sample comes from a study of blood T cell repertoires in COVID-19. Sequences were obtained from peripheral blood. J is TRBJ2-7 and V is TRBV7-9; 12 nucleotides agree with TRBD2. The sequence came from a man aged 60 to 69 with acute or convalescent COVID-19. CDR3 amino acids: CASSPGLAGLYEQYF. In nucleotides, the CDR3 is TGTGCCAGCAGCCCAGGACTAGCGGGGCTCTACGAGCAGTACTTC. The full variable domain, with the rest looked up from reference TRBV7-9 and TRBJ2-7, is DTGVSQNPRHKITKRGQNVTFRCDPISEHNRLYWYRQTLGQGPEFLTYFQNEAQLEKSRLLSDRFSAERPKGSFSTLEIQRTEQGDSAMYLCASSPGLAGLYEQYFGPGTRLTVT.